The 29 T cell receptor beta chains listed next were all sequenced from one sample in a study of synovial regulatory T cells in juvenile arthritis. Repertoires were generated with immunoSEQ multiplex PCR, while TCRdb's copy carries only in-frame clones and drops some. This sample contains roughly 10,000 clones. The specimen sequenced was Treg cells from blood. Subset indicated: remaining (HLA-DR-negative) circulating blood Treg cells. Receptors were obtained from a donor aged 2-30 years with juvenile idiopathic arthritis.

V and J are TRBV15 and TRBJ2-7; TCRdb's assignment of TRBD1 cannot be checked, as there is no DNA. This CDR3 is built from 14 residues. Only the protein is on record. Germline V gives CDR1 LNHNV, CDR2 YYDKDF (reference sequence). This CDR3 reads CATSRGDGQYEQYF.

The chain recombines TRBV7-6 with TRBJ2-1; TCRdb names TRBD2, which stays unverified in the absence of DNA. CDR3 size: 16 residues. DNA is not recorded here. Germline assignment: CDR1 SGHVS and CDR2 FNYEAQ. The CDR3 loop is CASSLLAYPTYNEQFF.

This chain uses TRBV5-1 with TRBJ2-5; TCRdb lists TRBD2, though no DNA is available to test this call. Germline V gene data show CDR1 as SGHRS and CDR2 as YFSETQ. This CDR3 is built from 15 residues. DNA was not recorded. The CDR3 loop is CASSLAGLAGETQYF.

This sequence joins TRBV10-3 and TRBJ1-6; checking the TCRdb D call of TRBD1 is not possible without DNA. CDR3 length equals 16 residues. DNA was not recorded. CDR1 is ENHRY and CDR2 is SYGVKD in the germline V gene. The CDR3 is CAISESKGDFRSPLHF.

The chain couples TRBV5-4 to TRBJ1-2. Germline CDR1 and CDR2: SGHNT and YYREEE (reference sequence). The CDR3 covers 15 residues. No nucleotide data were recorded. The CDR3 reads CASSFGSAVGYGYTF.

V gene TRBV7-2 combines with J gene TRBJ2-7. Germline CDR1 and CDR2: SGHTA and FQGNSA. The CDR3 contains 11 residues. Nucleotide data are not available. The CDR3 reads CASSLRNEQYF.

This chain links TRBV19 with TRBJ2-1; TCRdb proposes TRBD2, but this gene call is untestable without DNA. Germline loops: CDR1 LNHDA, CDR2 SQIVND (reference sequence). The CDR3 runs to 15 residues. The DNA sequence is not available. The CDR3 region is CASSLRVERYNEQFF.

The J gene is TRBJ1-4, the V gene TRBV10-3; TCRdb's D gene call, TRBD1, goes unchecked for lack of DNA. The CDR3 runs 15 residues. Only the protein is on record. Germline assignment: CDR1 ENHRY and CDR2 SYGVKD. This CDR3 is CAISDSGQGGEKLFF.

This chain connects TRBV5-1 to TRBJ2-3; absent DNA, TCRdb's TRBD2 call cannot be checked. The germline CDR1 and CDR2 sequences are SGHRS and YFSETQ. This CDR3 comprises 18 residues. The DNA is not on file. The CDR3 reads CASSASGTSGRAGDTQYF.

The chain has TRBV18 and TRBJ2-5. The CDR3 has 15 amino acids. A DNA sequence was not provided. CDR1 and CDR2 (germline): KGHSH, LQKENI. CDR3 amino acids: CASRTAGNPVGETYF.

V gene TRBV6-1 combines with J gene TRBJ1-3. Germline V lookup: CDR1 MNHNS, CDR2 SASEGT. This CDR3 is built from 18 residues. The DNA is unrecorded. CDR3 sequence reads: CASSEGLTGLYSGNTIYF.

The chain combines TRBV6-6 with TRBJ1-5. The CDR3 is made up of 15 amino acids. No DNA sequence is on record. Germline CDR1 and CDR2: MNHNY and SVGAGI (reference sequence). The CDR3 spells CASRPPRGGNQPQHF.

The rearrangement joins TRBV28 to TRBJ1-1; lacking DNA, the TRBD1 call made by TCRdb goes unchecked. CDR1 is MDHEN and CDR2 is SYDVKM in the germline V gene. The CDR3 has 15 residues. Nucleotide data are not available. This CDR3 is CASSLGQGEGTEAFF.

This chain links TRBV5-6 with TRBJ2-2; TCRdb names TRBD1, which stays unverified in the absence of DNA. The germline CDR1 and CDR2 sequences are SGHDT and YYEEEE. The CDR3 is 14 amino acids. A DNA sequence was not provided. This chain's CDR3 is CASSTGTDTGELFF.

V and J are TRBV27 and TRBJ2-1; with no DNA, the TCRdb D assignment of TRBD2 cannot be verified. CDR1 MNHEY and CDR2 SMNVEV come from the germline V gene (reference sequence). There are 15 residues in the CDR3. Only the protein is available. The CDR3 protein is CASSLSSGGYNEQFF.

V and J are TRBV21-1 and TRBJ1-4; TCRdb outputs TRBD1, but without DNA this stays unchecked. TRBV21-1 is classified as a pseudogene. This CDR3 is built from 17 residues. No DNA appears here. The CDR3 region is CASSPSRDRGTNEKLFF.

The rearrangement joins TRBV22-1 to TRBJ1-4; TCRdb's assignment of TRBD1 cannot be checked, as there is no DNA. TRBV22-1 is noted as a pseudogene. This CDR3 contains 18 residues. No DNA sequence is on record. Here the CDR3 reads CPGSYTGDRGFPNEKLFF.

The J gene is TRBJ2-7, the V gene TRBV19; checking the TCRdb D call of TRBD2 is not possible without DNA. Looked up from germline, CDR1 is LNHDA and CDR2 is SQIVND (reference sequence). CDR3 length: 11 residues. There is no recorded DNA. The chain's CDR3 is CASSPGYEQYF.

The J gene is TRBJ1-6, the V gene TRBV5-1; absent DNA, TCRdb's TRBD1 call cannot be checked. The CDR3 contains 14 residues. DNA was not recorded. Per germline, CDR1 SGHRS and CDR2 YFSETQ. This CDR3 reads CASSSGQPNSPLHF.

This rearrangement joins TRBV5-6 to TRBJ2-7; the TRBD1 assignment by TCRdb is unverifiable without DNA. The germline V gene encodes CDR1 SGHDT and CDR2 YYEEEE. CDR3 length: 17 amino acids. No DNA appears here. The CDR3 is CASSGQEAEGASYEQYF. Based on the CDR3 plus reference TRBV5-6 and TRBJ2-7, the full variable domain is DAGVTQSPTHLIKTRGQQVTLRCSPKSGHDTVSWYQQALGQGPQFIFQYYEEEERQRGNFPDRFSGHQFPNYSSELNVNALLLGDSALYLCASSGQEAEGASYEQYFGPGTRLTVT.

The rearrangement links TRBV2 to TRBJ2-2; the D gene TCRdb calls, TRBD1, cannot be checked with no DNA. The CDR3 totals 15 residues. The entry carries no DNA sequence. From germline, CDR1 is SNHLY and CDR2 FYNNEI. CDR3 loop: CASSETGVHTGELFF.

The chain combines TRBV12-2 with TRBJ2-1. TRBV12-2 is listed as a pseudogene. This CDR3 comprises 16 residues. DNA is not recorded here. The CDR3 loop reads CASRLGMTRSYNEQFF.

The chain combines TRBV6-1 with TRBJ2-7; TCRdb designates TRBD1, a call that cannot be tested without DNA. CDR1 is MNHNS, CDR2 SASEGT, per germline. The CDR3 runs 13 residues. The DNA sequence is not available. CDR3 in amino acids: CASRTGAGYEQYF.

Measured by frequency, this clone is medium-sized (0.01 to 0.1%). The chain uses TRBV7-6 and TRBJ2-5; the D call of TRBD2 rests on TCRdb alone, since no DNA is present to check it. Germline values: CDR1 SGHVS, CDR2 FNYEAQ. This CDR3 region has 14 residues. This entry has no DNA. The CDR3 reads CASSLEGRAETQYF.

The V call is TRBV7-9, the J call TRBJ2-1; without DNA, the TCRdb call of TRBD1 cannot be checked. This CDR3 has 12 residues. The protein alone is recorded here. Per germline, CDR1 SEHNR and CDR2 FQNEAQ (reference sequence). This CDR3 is CASSTPYNEQFF.

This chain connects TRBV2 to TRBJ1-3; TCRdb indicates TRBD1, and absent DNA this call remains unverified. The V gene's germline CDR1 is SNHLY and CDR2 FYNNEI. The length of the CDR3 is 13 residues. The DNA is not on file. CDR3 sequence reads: CASSVDRGNTIYF. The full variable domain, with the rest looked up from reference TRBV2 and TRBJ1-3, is EPEVTQTPSHQVTQMGQEVILRCVPISNHLYFYWYRQILGQKVEFLVSFYNNEISEKSEIFDDQFSVERPDGSNFTLKIRSTKLEDSAMYFCASSVDRGNTIYFGEGSWLTVV.

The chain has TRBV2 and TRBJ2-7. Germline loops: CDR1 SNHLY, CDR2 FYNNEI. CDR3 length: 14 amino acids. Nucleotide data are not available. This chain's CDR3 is CASSDGQPTYEQYF.

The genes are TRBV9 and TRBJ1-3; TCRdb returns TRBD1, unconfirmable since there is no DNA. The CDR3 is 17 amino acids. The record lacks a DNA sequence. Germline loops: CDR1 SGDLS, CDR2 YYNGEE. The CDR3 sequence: CASSGGQGVHSGNTIYF.

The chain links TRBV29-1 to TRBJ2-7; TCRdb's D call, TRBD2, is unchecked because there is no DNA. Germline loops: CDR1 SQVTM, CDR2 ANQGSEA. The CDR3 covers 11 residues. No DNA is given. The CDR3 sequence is CSVRGIHEQYF.